The 22 T cell receptor beta chains below were found in one sample sequenced in a study of blood T cells in healthy people across ages. A J-beta primer mix and a sample-barcoded 5' primer were used in a second PCR of about 6 to 12 cycles. TCRdb recomputed calls from the 5' RACE reads with MiXCR, one row per CDR3 protein. The sample yields roughly 680,000 distinct CDR3 sequences, more than 40% seen once. The material sequenced was blood. Source of these receptors: a woman between 55 and 75 years old in good health.

The rearrangement uses TRBV6-4 and TRBJ2-1; no reliable D call. The CDR3 length is 14 residues. Germline CDR1 reads MRHNA; CDR2 reads SNTAGT. Trimming took off 3 bases at V and 2 bases at J, with 8 bases between the two ends. The DNA for the CDR3 is TGTGCCAGCAGTGAATCTGGGCCCTACAATGAGCAGTTCTTC. Encoded protein: CASSESGPYNEQFF.

The chain combines TRBV29-1 with TRBJ2-1; 8 bases are shared with TRBD2. With 1 base clipped from V and 5 bases from J, the junction kept 13 bases outside the gene matches. CDR1 and CDR2 from the germline V gene are SQVTM and ANQGSEA. The CDR3 covers 17 residues. The CDR3 DNA follows: TGCAGCGTTGAAGGGACTAGCCGGAGCCCGAGACACAATGAGCAGTTCTTC. It is translated as CSVEGTSRSPRHNEQFF.

This chain joins TRBV29-1 and TRBJ2-1, with D possibly TRBD1 on 6 matching bases. Trimming cost V 6 bases and J 7 bases, with 13 bases left between them. This CDR3 is built from 12 residues. Germline CDR1 is SQVTM and CDR2 is ANQGSEA. CDR3 region: CSVEPTGNEQFF. For the CDR3, the DNA is TGCAGCGTCGAACCAACAGGGAATGAGCAGTTCTTC.

Here the CDR3 DNA reads TGCAGTGCCCCTATCACAGGGGGGAAAAACATTCAGTACTTC. Residues: CSAPITGGKNIQYF. The chain is built from TRBV20-1 and TRBJ2-4; 8 positions match TRBD1. Trimming at V came to 6 bases and at J to 4 bases, leaving 8 bases not matched to a gene. This CDR3 is 14 amino acids long. Germline V CDR1 and CDR2: DFQATT, SNEGSKA (reference sequence).

The chain carries TRBV4-1 and TRBJ1-4; D might be TRBD1 (5 bases). The CDR3 runs to 21 residues. V gave up 3 bases and J gave up 0 bases, with 26 bases separating them. CDR1 and CDR2 from the germline V gene are MGHRA and YSYEKL. The CDR3 region has the DNA TGCGCCAGCAGCCACAGAGGTCTCTCATCGGGGCAAGGTGCAACTAATGAAAAACTGTTTTTT. It specifies CASSHRGLSSGQGATNEKLFF.

The genes are TRBV27 and TRBJ2-7, with D possibly called TRBD1 or TRBD2 (5 bases each). CDR3 length equals 15 residues. Germline assignment: CDR1 MNHEY and CDR2 SMNVEV (reference sequence). Trimming cost V 8 bases and J 2 bases, with 19 bases left between them. This chain's CDR3 is CASGRSGRQTYEQYF. For the CDR3, the DNA is TGTGCCAGCGGAAGATCAGGGAGACAGACCTACGAGCAGTACTTC.

The CDR3 loop reads CASSPREKLFF. The CDR3 nucleotides read TGTGCCAGCAGCCCCCGGGAAAAACTGTTTTTT. The gene calls are TRBV7-9 and TRBJ1-4; unclear D gene. The V gene's germline CDR1 is SEHNR and CDR2 FQNEAQ (reference sequence). The CDR3 extends over 11 amino acids. Trimming cost V 5 bases and J 8 bases, with 6 bases left between them.

The chain couples TRBV4-1 to TRBJ1-1, with TRBD1 as a possible D gene (5 bases). Deletions cut 4 bases from V and 4 bases from J, with 13 bases between. CDR1 is MGHRA, CDR2 YSYEKL, per germline. The CDR3 has 14 residues. DNA for the CDR3: TGCGCCAGCAGCCCCCTCTGGGGGACCACTGAAGCTTTCTTT. This encodes CASSPLWGTTEAFF.

This chain joins TRBV28 and TRBJ2-3; the D is unclear. Germline lookup yields CDR1 MDHEN and CDR2 SYDVKM. The CDR3 spans 16 residues. V lost 3 bases to trimming and J lost 5 bases, with 18 bases between them. The CDR3 loop reads CASSFRELSLRDTQYF. The CDR3 region has the DNA TGTGCCAGCAGTTTCCGTGAGCTCTCCCTGAGAGATACGCAGTATTTT. Combining the CDR3 with reference TRBV28 and TRBJ2-3 gives the whole variable domain DVKVTQSSRYLVKRTGEKVFLECVQDMDHENMFWYRQDPGLGLRLIYFSYDVKMKEKGDIPEGYSVSREKKERFSLILESASTNQTSMYLCASSFRELSLRDTQYFGPGTRLTVL.

The rearrangement links TRBV28 to TRBJ2-5; D gene uncertain. The CDR3 length is 17 residues. Germline V gives CDR1 MDHEN, CDR2 SYDVKM. V lost 4 bases and J 2 bases, leaving 20 bases between the germline ends. In nucleotides, the CDR3 is TGTGCCAGCAGTTCCTTAGAAGTACCCCGGGTACAAGAGACCCAGTACTTC. Amino acids: CASSSLEVPRVQETQYF.

The chain joins TRBV7-2 to TRBJ2-4, with unresolved D. Matching the DNA end better, TRBJ2-7 makes the J call doubtful. Germline CDR1 and CDR2: SGHTA and FQGNSA. The CDR3 has 15 amino acids. In nucleotides, the CDR3 is TGTGCCAGCAGGAAAAGCGTCCAGTTGACGTACGAGCAGTACTTC. Its protein is CASRKSVQLTYEQYF.

There are a few counts of this clonotype. The CDR3: CASSLEVATLHYEQYF. The DNA of the CDR3 is TGTGCCAGCAGCTTAGAGGTGGCTACCCTCCACTACGAGCAGTACTTC. The rearrangement joins TRBV7-6 to TRBJ2-5, with unresolved D. The J call may be incorrect, as the DNA end agrees better with TRBJ2-7. The germline V gene encodes CDR1 SGHVS and CDR2 FNYEAQ. The CDR3 consists of 16 residues.

The genes are TRBV4-3 and TRBJ2-4; D assignment may be TRBD1 or TRBD2 (5 bases each). The CDR3 consists of 16 residues. CDR1 is LGHNA, CDR2 YSLEER, per germline. The V and J ends lost 0 bases and 7 bases respectively, with 16 bases between them. CDR3 loop: CASSQDSSLGRNIQYF. The CDR3 bases are TGCGCCAGCAGCCAAGATAGTAGCTTGGGACGGAACATTCAGTACTTC.

This clonotype occurred a few times. This chain joins TRBV7-8 and TRBJ1-6; 8 bases agree with TRBD1. Germline CDR1 SGHVS, CDR2 FQNEAQ. V shed 4 bases and J 0 bases; nucleotides not matched to a gene: 11. This CDR3 spans 19 amino acids. The CDR3 spells CASSSRDRPSFSYNSPLHF. As DNA, the CDR3 is TGTGCCAGCAGCTCCCGGGACAGGCCTTCCTTCTCCTATAATTCACCCCTCCACTTT.

This clonotype occurred a few times. This chain joins TRBV20-1 and TRBJ2-1, with 10 bases that match TRBD2. V lost 2 bases and J lost 1; bases outside the gene matches: 8. Looked up from germline, CDR1 is DFQATT and CDR2 is SNEGSKA (reference sequence). This CDR3 region has 17 residues. CDR3 bases: TGCAGTGCTAGAATCCTAGCGGGAGTCCCTTCCTACAATGAGCAGTTCTTC. Its translation is CSARILAGVPSYNEQFF.

The chain employs TRBV4-3 and TRBJ1-1; possibly TRBD1 for D (6 bases). With 0 bases removed from V and 5 bases from J, the gap between germline ends came to 10 bases. Germline V gene data show CDR1 as LGHNA and CDR2 as YSLEER. The CDR3 covers 14 residues. CDR3 region: CASSQDLRGTEAFF. The DNA of the CDR3 is TGCGCCAGCAGCCAAGATCTGAGGGGGACTGAAGCTTTCTTT.

The rearrangement uses TRBV4-2 and TRBJ2-3; 9 bases are a match to TRBD1. The CDR3 consists of 16 residues. Per the germline V gene, CDR1 is LGHNA and CDR2 is YNFKEQ. After removal of 4 bases from V and 6 bases from J, the junction contained 11 bases not matched to a gene. CDR3 DNA: TGTGCCAGCAGCCGATCCCGGGACAGGGTTTGGGATACGCAGTATTTT. Its protein is CASSRSRDRVWDTQYF.

The chain joins TRBV5-1 to TRBJ1-2; D uncertain. Germline assignment: CDR1 SGHRS and CDR2 YFSETQ. Trimming cost V 0 bases and J 3 bases, with 12 bases left between them. The CDR3 sequence is 15 residues long. This CDR3 is CASSLGYEVDYGYTF. CDR3 nucleotides: TGCGCCAGCAGCTTGGGGTACGAGGTGGACTATGGCTACACCTTC.

This chain joins TRBV7-2 and TRBJ2-1; D is perhaps TRBD1 (6 bases). V was shortened by 0 bases and J by 11 bases, with 20 bases between the two germline ends. Looked up from germline, CDR1 is SGHTA and CDR2 is FQGNSA. The CDR3 has 16 amino acids. The CDR3 here is CASSLANDRGKGKQFF. CDR3 nucleotide sequence: TGTGCCAGCAGCTTAGCAAATGATAGGGGGAAGGGGAAGCAGTTCTTC.

The rearrangement uses TRBV7-2 and TRBJ2-7, with 11 nucleotides matching TRBD2. The CDR3 is 17 amino acids. Germline V gives CDR1 SGHTA, CDR2 FQGNSA. The J segment lost 2 bases and the V segment lost 4 bases, leaving 10 bases of the junction unmatched. DNA for the CDR3: TGTGCCAGCAGCTCGCAGCTAGCTAGCGGGGGGCCCTACGAGCAGTACTTC. Translation gives CASSSQLASGGPYEQYF.

This clonotype came up a few times. The rearrangement joins TRBV9 to TRBJ2-3, with 7 positions matching TRBD2. Germline V gene lookup returns CDR1 SGDLS and CDR2 YYNGEE. Germline trimming cut 0 bases from V and 4 bases from J; bases unmatched to any gene: 5. This CDR3 is 15 amino acids long. DNA for the CDR3: TGTGCCAGCAGCGTAGACGGGAGGAGTGCAGATACGCAGTATTTT. It translates to CASSVDGRSADTQYF.

This chain joins TRBV29-1 and TRBJ2-1; the match to TRBD2 covers 12 bases. Germline V gives CDR1 SQVTM, CDR2 ANQGSEA. This CDR3 comprises 14 residues. The V segment lost 7 bases and the J segment 10 bases; nucleotides outside the gene matches: 11. The CDR3 DNA follows: TGCAGCGGGGGCCCTAGCGGGAGGGCCGAGGAGCAGTTCTTC. Protein product: CSGGPSGRAEEQFF.